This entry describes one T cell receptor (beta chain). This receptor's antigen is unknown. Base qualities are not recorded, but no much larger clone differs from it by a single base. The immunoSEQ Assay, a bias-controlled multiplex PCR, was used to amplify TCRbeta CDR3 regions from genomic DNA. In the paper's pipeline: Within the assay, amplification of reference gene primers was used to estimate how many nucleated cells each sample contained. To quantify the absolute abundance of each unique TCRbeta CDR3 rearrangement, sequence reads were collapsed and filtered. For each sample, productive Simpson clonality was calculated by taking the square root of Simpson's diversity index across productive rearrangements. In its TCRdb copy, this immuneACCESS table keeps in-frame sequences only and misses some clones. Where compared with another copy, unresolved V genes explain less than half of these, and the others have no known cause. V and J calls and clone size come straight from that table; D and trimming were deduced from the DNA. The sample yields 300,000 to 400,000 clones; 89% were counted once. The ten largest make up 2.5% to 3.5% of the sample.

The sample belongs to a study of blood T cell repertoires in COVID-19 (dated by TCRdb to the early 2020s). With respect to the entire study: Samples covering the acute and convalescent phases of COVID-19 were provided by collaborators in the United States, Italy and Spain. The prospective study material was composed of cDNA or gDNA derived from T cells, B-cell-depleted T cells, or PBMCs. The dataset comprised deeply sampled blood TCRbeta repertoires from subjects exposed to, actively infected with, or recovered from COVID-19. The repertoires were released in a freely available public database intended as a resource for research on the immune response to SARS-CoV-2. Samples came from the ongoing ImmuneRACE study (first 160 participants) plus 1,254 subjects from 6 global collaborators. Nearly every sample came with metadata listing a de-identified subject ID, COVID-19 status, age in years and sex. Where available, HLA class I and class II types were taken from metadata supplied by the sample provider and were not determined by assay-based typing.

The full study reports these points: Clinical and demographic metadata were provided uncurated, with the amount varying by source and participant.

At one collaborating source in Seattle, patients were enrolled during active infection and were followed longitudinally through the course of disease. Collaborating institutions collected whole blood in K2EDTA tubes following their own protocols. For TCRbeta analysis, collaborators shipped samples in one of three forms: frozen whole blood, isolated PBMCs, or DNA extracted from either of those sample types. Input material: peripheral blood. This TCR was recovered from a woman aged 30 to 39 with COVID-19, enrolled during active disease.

The DNA reads TGTGCCAGCAGGCCGCGGGGGGAGTACACTGAAGCTTTCTTT. It codes for CASRPRGEYTEAFF. Recombination linked TRBV25-1 to TRBJ1-1, with a tentative D gene TRBD1 over 5 matching bases. Taken from the germline V gene, the CDR1 and CDR2 loops are MGHDK and SYGVNS. V and J are truncated by 6 bases and 3 bases respectively, leaving an intervening sequence of 14 bases. Measured from the cysteine to the phenylalanine, the CDR3 is 14 residues long. The kept DNA is CDR3 alone, 42 bases in frame from the first base.